This T cell receptor (beta chain) was sequenced for a study of blood T cell repertoires in COVID-19. Profiled with immunoSEQ multiplex PCR; TCRdb holds only in-frame clones, not every one. The sample lists about 100,000 clones, around 88% seen once, with 1.2% in the top ten. This TCR was recovered from a man aged 80 or over with active or convalescent COVID-19. The sequenced sample consisted of peripheral blood.

CDR3 protein: CAWSSQGMRYEQYF. DNA of the CDR3: TGTGCCTGGAGTTCACAGGGAATGAGGTACGAGCAGTACTTC. The rearrangement joins TRBV30 to TRBJ2-7, with a tentative D call TRBD1 (6 bases). From germline, CDR1 is GTSNPN and CDR2 SVGIG (reference sequence). The V gene lost 2 bases and the J gene lost 4 bases, with 15 bases spanning the gap. CDR3 length equals 14 residues.